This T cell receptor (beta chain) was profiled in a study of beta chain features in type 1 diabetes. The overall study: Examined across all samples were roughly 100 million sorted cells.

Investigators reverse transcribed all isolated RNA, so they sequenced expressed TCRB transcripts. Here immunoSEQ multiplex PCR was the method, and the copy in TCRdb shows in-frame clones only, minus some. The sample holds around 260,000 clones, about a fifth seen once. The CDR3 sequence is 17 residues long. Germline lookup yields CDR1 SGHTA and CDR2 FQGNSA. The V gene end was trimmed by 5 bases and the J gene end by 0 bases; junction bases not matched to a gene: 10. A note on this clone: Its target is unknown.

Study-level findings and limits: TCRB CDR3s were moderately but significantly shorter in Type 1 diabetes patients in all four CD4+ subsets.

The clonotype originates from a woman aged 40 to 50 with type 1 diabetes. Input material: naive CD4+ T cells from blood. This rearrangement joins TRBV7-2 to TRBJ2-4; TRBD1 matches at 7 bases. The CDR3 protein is CASSPAWTGLAKNIQYF. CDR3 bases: TGTGCCAGCAGCCCAGCCTGGACAGGACTAGCCAAAAACATTCAGTACTTC.